This paragraph reports one T cell receptor (beta chain). The antigen remains unidentified. The source of the sample is a study of CD4 T cells in relation to SARS-CoV-2 and coronaviruses. Some clones are missing from TCRdb's copy, which holds only in-frame ones; the method was immunoSEQ multiplex PCR. Here the sample spans 29,000 or so clones, 78% being singletons. Before the COVID-19 pandemic, during about 2010-2019, CD4+ T cells were taken from unexposed donors. After roughly ten days of culture, CD4+ T cells were isolated. Unexposed-donor CD4+ T cells were probed with SARS-CoV-2 S/N and four cold-coronavirus spikes, cells permitting. Half the medium was replaced with IL-2 medium on days 3 and 7. Germline lookup yields CDR1 MNHEY and CDR2 SVGAGI. Trimming removed 6 bases from V and 6 bases from J, with 14 bases in between. The CDR3 covers 14 residues.

The source of this sequence is a human donor in good health. The chain combines TRBV6-5 with TRBJ1-4; possible D gene TRBD1, 6 bases. Input material: CD4+ T cells from PBMCs, cultured in vitro. In DNA, the CDR3 is TGTGCCAGCAGCCCACGAGGGGGGGATGAAAAACTGTTTTTT. This codes for CASSPRGGDEKLFF.